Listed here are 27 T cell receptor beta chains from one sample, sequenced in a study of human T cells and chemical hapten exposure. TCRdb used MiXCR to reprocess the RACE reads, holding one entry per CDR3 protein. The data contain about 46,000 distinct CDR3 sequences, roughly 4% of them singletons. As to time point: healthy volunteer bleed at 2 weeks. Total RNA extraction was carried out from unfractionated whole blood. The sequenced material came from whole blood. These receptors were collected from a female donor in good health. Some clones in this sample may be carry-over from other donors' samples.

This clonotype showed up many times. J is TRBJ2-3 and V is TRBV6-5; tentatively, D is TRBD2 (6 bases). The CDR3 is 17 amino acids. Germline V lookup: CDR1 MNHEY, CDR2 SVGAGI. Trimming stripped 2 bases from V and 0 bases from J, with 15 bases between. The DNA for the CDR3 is TGTGCCAGCAGTTACAGCGGAGGCCGGGGGAGCACAGATACGCAGTATTTT. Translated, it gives CASSYSGGRGSTDTQYF.

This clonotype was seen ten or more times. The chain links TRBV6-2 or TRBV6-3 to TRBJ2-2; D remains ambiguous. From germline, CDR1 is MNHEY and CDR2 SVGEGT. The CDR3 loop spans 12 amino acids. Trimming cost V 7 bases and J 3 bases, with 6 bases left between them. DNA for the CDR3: TGTGCCAGCACCCTAGACACCGGGGAGCTGTTTTTT. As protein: CASTLDTGELFF.

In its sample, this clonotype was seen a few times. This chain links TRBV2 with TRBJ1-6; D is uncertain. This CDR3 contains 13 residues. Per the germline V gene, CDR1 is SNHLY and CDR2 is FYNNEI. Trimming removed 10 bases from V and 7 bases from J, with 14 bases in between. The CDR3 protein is CANLQRANSPLHF. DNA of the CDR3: TGTGCCAATCTACAGAGAGCAAATTCACCCCTCCACTTT.

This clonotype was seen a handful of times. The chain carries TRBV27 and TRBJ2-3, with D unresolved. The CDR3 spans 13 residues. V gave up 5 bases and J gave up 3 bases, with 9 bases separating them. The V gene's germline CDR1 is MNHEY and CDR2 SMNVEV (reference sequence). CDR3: CASSPQQTDTQYF. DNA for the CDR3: TGTGCCAGCAGTCCTCAGCAGACAGATACGCAGTATTTT.

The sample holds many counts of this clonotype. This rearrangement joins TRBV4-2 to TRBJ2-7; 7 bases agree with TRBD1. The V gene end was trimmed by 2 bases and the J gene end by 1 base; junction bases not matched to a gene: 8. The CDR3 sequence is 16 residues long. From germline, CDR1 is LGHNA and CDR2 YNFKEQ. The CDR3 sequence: CASSQTEGQRSYEQYF. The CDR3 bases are TGTGCCAGCAGCCAAACCGAGGGACAGAGATCCTACGAGCAGTACTTC.

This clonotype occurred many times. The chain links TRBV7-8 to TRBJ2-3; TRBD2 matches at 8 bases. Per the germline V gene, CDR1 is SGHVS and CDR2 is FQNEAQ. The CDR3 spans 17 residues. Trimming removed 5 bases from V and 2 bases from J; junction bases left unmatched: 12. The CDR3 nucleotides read TGTGCCAGCAGCACCCCCCTAACTAGCGGCTCCACAGATACGCAGTATTTT. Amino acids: CASSTPLTSGSTDTQYF.

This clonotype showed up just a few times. CDR3 sequence reads: CASSIAGSAGELFF. CDR3 DNA: TGTGCCAGTAGTATAGCAGGGAGTGCTGGGGAGCTGTTTTTT. The chain joins TRBV19 to TRBJ2-2; D possibly uses TRBD1 or TRBD2 (5 bases each). This CDR3 spans 14 amino acids. Germline CDR1 reads LNHDA; CDR2 reads SQIVND (reference sequence). Trimming shortened V by 1 base and J by 8 bases, and 11 bases separated the two germline ends.

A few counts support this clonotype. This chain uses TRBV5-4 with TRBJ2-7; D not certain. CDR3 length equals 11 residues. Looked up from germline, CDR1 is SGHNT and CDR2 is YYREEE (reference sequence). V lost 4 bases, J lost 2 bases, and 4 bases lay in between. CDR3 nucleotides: TGTGCCAGCAGCCTGACCTACGAGCAGTACTTC. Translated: CASSLTYEQYF.

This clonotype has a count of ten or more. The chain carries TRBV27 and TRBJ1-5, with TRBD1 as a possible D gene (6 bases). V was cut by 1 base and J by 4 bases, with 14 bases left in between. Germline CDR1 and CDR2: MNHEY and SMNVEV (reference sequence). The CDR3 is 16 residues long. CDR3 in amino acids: CASSLFRGGGNQPQHF. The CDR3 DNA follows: TGTGCCAGCAGTTTATTCAGGGGAGGAGGAAATCAGCCCCAGCATTTT.

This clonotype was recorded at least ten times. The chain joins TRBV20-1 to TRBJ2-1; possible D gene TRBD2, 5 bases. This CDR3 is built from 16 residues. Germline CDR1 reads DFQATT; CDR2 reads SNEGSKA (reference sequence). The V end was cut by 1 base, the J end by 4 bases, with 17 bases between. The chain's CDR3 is CSARVSLASLYNEQFF. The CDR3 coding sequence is TGCAGTGCTAGAGTCTCCTTGGCTAGCCTATACAATGAGCAGTTCTTC.

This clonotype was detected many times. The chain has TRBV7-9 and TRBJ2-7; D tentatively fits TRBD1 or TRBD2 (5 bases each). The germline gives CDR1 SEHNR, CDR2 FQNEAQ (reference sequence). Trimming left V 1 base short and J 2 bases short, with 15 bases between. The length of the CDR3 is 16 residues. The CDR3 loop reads CASSLVFGAGAYEQYF. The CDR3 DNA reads TGTGCCAGCAGCTTAGTGTTCGGGGCAGGCGCCTACGAGCAGTACTTC.

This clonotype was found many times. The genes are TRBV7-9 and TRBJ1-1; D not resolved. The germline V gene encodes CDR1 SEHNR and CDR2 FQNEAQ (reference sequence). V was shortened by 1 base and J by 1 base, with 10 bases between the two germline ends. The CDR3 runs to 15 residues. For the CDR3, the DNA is TGTGCCAGCAGCTTAGGACAATTGGCGAACACTGAAGCTTTCTTT. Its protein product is CASSLGQLANTEAFF.

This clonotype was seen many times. The CDR3 reads CASSPSPPGYSNQPQHF. In nucleotides, the CDR3 is TGTGCCAGCAGCCCATCCCCGCCCGGGTATAGCAATCAGCCCCAGCATTTT. This sequence joins TRBV7-9 and TRBJ1-5; the D is unclear. Per germline, CDR1 SEHNR and CDR2 FQNEAQ (reference sequence). Trimming stripped 5 bases from V and 0 bases from J, with 17 bases between. The CDR3 loop spans 17 amino acids.

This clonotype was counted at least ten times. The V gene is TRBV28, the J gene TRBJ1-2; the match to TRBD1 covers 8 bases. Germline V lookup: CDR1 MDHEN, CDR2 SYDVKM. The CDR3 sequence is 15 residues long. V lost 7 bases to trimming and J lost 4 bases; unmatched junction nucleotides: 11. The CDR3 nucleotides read TGTGCCAGCATACGACAGGGGTCAGGTCTCTATGGCTACACCTTC. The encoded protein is CASIRQGSGLYGYTF.

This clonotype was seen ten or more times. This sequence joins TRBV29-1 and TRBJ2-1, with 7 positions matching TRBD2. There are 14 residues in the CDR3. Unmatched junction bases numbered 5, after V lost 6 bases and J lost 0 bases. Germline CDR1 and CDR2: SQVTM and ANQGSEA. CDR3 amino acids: CSVKRGDSYNEQFF. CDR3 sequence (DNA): TGCAGCGTAAAGCGGGGAGACTCCTACAATGAGCAGTTCTTC.

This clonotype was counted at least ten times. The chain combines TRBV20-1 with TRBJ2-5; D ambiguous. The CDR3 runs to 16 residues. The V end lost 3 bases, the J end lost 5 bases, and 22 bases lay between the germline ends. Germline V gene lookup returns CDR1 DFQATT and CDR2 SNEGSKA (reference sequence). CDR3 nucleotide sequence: TGCAGTGCTAGGAATCCATGGGTGGGGAAAGGGGAGACCCAGTACTTC. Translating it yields CSARNPWVGKGETQYF.

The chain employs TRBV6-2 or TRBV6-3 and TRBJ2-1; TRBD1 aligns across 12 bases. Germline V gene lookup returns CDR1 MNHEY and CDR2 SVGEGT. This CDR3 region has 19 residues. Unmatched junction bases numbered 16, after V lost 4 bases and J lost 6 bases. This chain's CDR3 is CASSFPGTGGYQTLNEQFF. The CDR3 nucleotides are TGTGCCAGCAGTTTCCCCGGGACAGGGGGCTACCAAACCCTCAATGAGCAGTTCTTC.

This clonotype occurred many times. The CDR3 sequence is CASSPRVRGSGANVLTF. In nucleotides, the CDR3 is TGTGCCAGCAGTCCCCGTGTTCGGGGGTCTGGGGCCAACGTCCTGACTTTC. The chain combines TRBV6-4 with TRBJ2-6; D perhaps matches TRBD2 (6 bases). The CDR3 is made up of 17 amino acids. Germline CDR1 reads MRHNA; CDR2 reads SNTAGT. V lost 5 bases to trimming and J lost 1 base, with 15 bases between them.

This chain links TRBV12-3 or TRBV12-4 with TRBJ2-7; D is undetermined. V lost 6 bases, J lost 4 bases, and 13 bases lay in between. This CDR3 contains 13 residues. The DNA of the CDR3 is TGTGCCAGCAGCTATACACAGCTATACGAGCAGTACTTC. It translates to CASSYTQLYEQYF.

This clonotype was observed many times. CDR3 loop: CASSIGTGVFSGNTIYF. The CDR3 DNA reads as TGTGCCAGCAGTATTGGGACAGGGGTCTTCTCTGGAAACACCATATATTTT. The V and J genes are TRBV9 and TRBJ1-3; 10 bases map to TRBD1. This CDR3 has 17 amino acids. The V and J ends lost 5 bases and 0 bases, in that order; junction bases with no gene match: 8. The germline gives CDR1 SGDLS, CDR2 YYNGEE. Full variable domain (remainder filled in from reference TRBV9 and TRBJ1-3): DSGVTQTPKHLITATGQRVTLRCSPRSGDLSVYWYQQSLDQGLQFLIQYYNGEERAKGNILERFSAQQFPDLHSELNLSSLELGDSALYFCASSIGTGVFSGNTIYFGEGSWLTVV.

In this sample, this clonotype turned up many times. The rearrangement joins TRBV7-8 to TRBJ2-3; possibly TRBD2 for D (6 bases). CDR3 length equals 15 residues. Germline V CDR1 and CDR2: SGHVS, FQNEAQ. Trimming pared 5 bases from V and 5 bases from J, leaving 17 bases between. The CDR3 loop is CASSTRGGAQDTQYF. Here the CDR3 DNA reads TGTGCCAGCAGCACGCGGGGCGGGGCCCAAGATACGCAGTATTTT.

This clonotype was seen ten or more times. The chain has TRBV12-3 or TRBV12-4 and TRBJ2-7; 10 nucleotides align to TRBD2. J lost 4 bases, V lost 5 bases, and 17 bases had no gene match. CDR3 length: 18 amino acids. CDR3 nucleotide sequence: TGTGCCAGCAGTCTGAACCCCCACCAGCGGGGGGGCCGGTACGAGCAGTACTTC. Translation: CASSLNPHQRGGRYEQYF.

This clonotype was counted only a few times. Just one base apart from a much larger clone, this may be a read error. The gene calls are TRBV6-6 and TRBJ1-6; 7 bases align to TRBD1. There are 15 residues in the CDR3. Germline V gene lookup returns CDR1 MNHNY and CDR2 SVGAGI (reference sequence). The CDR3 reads CASSETGQMNSPLNF. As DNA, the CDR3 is TGTGCCAGCAGCGAAACGGGACAGATGAATTCACCCCTCAACTTT.

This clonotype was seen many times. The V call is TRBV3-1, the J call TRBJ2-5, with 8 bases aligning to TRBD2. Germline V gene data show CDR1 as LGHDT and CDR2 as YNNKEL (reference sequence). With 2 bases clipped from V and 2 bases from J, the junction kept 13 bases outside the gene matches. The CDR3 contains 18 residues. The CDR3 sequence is CASSQSLRKLAVQETQYF. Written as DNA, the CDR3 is TGTGCCAGCAGCCAATCTCTCAGGAAACTAGCGGTACAAGAGACCCAGTACTTC.

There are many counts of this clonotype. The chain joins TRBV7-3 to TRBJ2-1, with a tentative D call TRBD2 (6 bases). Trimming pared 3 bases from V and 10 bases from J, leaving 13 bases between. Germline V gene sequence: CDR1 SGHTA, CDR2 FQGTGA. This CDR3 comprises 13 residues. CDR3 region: CASSLPGRGEQFF. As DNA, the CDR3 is TGTGCCAGCAGCTTGCCCGGACGGGGGGAGCAGTTCTTC.

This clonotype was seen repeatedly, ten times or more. CDR3 in DNA: TGTGCCAGCAGTGCAGAGGAAGGGAGTTCACCCCTCCACTTT. Translating gives CASSAEEGSSPLHF. The chain carries TRBV2 and TRBJ1-6; no firm D call. V shed 4 bases and J shed 9 bases, with 13 bases lying between them. The V gene's germline CDR1 is SNHLY and CDR2 FYNNEI. This CDR3 spans 14 amino acids.

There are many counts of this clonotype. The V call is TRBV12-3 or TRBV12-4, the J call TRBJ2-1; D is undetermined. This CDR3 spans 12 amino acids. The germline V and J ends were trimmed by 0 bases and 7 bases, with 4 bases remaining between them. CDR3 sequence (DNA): TGTGCCAGCAGTTTAGCGCGAAATGAGCAGTTCTTC. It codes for CASSLARNEQFF.